This TCR beta chain was identified in a study of T cell responses to AZD1222 COVID-19 vaccine. Study-level results: Baseline seropositivity occurred in only a handful of AZD1222 recipients.

A note on this clone: Its antigen is not identified.

Using immunoSEQ multiplex PCR, the repertoire was profiled, and TCRdb retains in-frame clones only, with some absent. The sample lists tens of thousands of clones, under 95% occurring once. Analysis merged second doses at about 4 or about 12 weeks. The receptor comes from an adult who received the AZD1222 COVID-19 vaccine. The source material was peripheral blood, sampled 28 days after the second AZD1222 dose.

CDR3 protein: CASSPGDSRTEAFF. Here the CDR3 DNA reads TGCGCCAGCAGCCCCGGGGACTCTCGCACTGAAGCTTTCTTT. The rearrangement joins TRBV5-1 to TRBJ1-1; a weak D match, TRBD1 (5 bases). V was trimmed by 4 bases and J by 4 bases, leaving 14 bases between them. The CDR3 length is 14 residues. Germline CDR1 SGHRS, CDR2 YFSETQ. The full variable domain, in which reference TRBV5-1 and TRBJ1-1 provide the parts outside the CDR3, is KAGVTQTPRYLIKTRGQQVTLSCSPISGHRSVSWYQQTPGQGLQFLFEYFSETQRNKGNFPGRFSGRQFSNSRSEMNVSTLELGDSALYLCASSPGDSRTEAFFGQGTRLTVV.